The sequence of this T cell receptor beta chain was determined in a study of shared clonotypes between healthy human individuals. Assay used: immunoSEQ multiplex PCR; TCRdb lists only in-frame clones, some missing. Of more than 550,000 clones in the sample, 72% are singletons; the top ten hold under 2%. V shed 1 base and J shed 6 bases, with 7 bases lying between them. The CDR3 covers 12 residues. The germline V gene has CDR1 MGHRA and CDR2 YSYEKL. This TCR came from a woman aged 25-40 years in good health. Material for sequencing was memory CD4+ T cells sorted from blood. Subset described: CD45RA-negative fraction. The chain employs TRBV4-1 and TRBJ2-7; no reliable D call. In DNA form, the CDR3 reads TGCGCCAGCAGCCAAGTTGCTGGCGAGCAGTACTTC. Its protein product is CASSQVAGEQYF.